This T cell receptor (beta chain) was observed in a study of PD-1 blockade in classical Hodgkin lymphoma. Specified time point: cycle 4 day 1 (C4D1), after less than seven weeks of nivolumab. Each patient experienced a relapse that followed autologous stem cell transplantation, and brentuximab vedotin exposure varied. Study-level findings and limits: Patients excluded were those beginning nivolumab under 1 year after ASCT. The repertoire differences lack a defined cause, possibly disease activity or prior therapy.

CDR1 and CDR2 from the germline V gene are SGDLS and YYNGEE. V was clipped by 0 bases and J by 8 bases, with 11 bases between them. The CDR3 is 14 amino acids. The data were produced by immunoSEQ multiplex PCR, yet TCRdb's version contains in-frame clones alone and is incomplete. Of about 46,000 clones listed, roughly 80% are singletons. A remark on this clone: The antigen remains unidentified.

Sequences were derived from peripheral blood mononuclear cells (PBMCs), sampled before the fourth cycle of nivolumab. The chain combines TRBV9 with TRBJ1-4; no reliable D call. The receptor was derived from a human donor with classical Hodgkin lymphoma. CDR3 in amino acids: CASSVGGLGEKLFF. The CDR3 nucleotides are TGTGCCAGCAGCGTAGGAGGGTTAGGAGAAAAACTGTTTTTT.